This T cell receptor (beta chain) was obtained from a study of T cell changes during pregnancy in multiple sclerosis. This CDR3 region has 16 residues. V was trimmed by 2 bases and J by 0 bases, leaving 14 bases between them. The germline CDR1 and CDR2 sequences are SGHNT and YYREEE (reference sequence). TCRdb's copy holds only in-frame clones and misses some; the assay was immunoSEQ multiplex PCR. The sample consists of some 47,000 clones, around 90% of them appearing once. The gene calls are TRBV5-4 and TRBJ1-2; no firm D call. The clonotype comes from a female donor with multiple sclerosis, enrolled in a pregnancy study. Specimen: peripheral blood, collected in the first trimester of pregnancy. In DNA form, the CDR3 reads TGTGCCAGCAGCTTTAAGGGAGGCACCACTAACTATGGCTACACCTTC. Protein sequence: CASSFKGGTTNYGYTF. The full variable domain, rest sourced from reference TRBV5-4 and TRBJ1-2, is ETGVTQSPTHLIKTRGQQVTLRCSSQSGHNTVSWYQQALGQGPQFIFQYYREEENGRGNFPPRFSGLQFPNYSSELNVNALELDDSALYLCASSFKGGTTNYGYTFGSGTRLTVV.